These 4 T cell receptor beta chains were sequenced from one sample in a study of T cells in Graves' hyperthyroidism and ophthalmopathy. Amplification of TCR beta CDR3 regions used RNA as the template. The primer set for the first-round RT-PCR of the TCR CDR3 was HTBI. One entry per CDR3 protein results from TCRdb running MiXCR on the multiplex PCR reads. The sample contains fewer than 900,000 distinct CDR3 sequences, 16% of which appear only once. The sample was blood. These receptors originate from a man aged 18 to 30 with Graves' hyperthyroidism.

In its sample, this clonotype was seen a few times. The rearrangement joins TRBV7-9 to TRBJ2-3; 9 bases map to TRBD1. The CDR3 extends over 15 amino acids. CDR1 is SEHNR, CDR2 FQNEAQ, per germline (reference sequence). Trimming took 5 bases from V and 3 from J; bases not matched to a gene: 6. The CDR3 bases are TGTGCCAGCAGCGTGGAGGGACAGGGAACAGATACGCAGTATTTT. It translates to CASSVEGQGTDTQYF.

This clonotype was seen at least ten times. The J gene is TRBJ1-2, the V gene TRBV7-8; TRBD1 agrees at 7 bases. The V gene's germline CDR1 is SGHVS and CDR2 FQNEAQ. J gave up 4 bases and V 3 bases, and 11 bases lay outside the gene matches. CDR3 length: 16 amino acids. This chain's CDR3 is CASSFLSDRDSYGYTF. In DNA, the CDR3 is TGTGCCAGCAGCTTCCTCTCAGACAGGGATAGCTATGGCTACACCTTC.

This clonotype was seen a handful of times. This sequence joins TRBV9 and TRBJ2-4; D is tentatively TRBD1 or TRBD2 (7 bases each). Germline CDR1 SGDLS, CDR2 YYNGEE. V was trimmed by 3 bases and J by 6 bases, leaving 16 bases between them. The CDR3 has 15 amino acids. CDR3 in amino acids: CASSAGGGVGNIQYF. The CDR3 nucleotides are TGTGCCAGCAGCGCAGGGGGAGGGGTCGGAAACATTCAGTACTTC.

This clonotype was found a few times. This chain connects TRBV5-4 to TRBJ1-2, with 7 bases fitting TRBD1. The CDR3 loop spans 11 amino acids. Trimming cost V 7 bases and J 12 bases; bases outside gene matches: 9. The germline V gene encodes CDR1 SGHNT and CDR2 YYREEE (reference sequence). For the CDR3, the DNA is TGTGCCAGCGGGAACAGGGGTCCTAACACCTTC. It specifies CASGNRGPNTF.